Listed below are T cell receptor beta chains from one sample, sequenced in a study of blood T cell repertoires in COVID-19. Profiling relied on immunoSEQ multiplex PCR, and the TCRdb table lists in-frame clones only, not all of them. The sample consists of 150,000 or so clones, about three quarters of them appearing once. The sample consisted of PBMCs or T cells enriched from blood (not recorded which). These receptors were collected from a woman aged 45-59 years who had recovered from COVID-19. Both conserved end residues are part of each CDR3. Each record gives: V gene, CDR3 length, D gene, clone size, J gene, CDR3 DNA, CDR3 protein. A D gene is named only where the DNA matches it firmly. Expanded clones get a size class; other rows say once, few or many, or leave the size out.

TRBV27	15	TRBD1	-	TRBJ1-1	TGTGCCAGCAGTTTAAGGGACAGGGTGAACACTGAAGCTTTCTTT	CASSLRDRVNTEAFF
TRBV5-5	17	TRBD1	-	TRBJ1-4	TGTGCCAGCAGCACCGGGACAGGGGGCGGGTCTAATGAAAAACTGTTTTTT	CASSTGTGGGSNEKLFF
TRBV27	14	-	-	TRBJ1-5	TGTGCCAGCAGCCCCTTTAATAGCAATCAGCCCCAGCATTTT	CASSPFNSNQPQHF
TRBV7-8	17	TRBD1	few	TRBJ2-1	TGTGCCAGCAGCTACCCTAGACAGGGGATACCCTACAATGAGCAGTTCTTC	CASSYPRQGIPYNEQFF
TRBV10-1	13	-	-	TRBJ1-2	TGCGCCAGCAGTGAGGGCAAGAAATATGGCTACACCTTC	CASSEGKKYGYTF
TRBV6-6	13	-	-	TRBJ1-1	TGTGCCAGCAGTCGGAAGGGGTTGACTGAAGCTTTCTTT	CASSRKGLTEAFF
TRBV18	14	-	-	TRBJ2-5	TGTGCCAGCTCACCGACCGGGTTCCAAGAGACCCAGTACTTC	CASSPTGFQETQYF
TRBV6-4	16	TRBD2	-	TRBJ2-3	TGTGCCAGCAGTGAGTTAGCGGGGGCCGTCACAGATACGCAGTATTTT	CASSELAGAVTDTQYF
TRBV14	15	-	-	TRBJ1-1	TGTGCCAGCAGCCAAGAACGGTACAGGAACACTGAAGCTTTCTTT	CASSQERYRNTEAFF
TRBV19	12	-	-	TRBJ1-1	TGTGCCAGTAGTATATCAAACACTGAAGCTTTCTTT	CASSISNTEAFF
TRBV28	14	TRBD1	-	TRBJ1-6	TGTGCCAGCAGTCTTCGACAGGGACTCTCACCCCTCCACTTT	CASSLRQGLSPLHF
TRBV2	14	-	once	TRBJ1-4	TGTGCCAGCAGTGCCAGGATTAGTAATGAAAAACTGTTTTTT	CASSARISNEKLFF
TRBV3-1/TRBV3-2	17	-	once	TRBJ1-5	TGTGCCAGCAGCAGCGGGGGGGGCTCTAGTTACAATCAGCCCCAGCATTTT	CASSSGGGSSYNQPQHF
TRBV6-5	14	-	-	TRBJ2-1	TGTGCCAGCAGTTACTCCGGGAGACAGAATGAGCAGTTCTTC	CASSYSGRQNEQFF
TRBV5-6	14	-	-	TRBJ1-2	TGTGCCAGCAGCTTGGGAAGGGGTTTCTATGGCTACACCTTC	CASSLGRGFYGYTF
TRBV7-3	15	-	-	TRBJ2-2	TGTGCCAGCAGCCCCACTAGGACGAACACCGGGGAGCTGTTTTTT	CASSPTRTNTGELFF
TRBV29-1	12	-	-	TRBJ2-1	TGCAGCGTCGTCCCGCAGGACAATGAGCAGTTCTTC	CSVVPQDNEQFF
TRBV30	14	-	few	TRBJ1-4	TGTGCCTGGAGCGGAGGGGACCTAAATGAAAAACTGTTTTTT	CAWSGGDLNEKLFF
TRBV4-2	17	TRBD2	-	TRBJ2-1	TGTGCCAGCAGCGAACGACCGACTAGCGTCTCCTACAATGAGCAGTTCTTC	CASSERPTSVSYNEQFF
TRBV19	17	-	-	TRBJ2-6	TGTGCCAGTAGTTTGCACAGCCCGCACTCTGGGGCCAACGTCCTGACTTTC	CASSLHSPHSGANVLTF
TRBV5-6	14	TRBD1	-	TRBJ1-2	TGTGCCAGCAGCTTGACCACAGGGGTTGGTGGCTACACCTTC	CASSLTTGVGGYTF
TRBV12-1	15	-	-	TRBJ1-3	TGTGCCAGCAGCGTACAGGTCCGCTCTGGAAACACCATATATTTT	CASSVQVRSGNTIYF
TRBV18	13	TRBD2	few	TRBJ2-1	TGTGCCAGCTCACCGGCTAGCGGCAATGAGCAGTTCTTC	CASSPASGNEQFF
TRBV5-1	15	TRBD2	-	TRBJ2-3	TGCGCCAGCAGCTTGGTAGCGGGGGAAACAGATACGCAGTATTTT	CASSLVAGETDTQYF
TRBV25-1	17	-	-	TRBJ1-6	TGTGCCAGCAGTCCCGACAGGATGGGTTCTTATAATTCACCCCTCCACTTT	CASSPDRMGSYNSPLHF
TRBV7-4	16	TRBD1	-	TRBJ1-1	TGTGCCAGCAGGGTACAGGGGGCTAATATGAACACTGAAGCTTTCTTT	CASRVQGANMNTEAFF
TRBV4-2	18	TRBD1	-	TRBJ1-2	TGTGCCAGCAGCCAGGATCCAGCCAGGACAGGGGCTAACTATGGCTACACCTTC	CASSQDPARTGANYGYTF
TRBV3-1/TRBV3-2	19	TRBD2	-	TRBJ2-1	TGTGCCAGCAGCCAAGATGTTTTGGGCGGGGGGGCTGCCTACAATGAGCAGTTCTTC	CASSQDVLGGGAAYNEQFF